Sequencing of this T cell receptor (beta chain) was carried out in a study of blood T cell repertoires in COVID-19. Whole-study context: Material from acute and convalescent COVID-19 was sourced from the United States, Italy and Spain. PBMCs, B-cell-depleted T cells, or T cells provided the cDNA or gDNA that made up the material.

The CDR3 totals 13 residues. Germline values: CDR1 MGHRA, CDR2 YSYEKL. V was pared by 0 bases and J by 9 bases, with 9 bases between. Original analysis: Estimation of nucleated cell counts was performed using reference gene primer amplification. Some clones are missing from TCRdb's copy, which holds only in-frame ones; the method was immunoSEQ multiplex PCR. V and J calls and clone size are copied from that table; D and trimming were computed from the DNA. The data show about 120,000 clones, 85% to 90% seen once. The chain couples TRBV4-1 to TRBJ1-5; no reliable D call. The clonotype originates from an older man with acute or convalescent COVID-19. The sequenced sample consisted of peripheral blood. CDR3 sequence (DNA): TGCGCCAGCAGCCAAGATCTCGGGTGGCCCCAGCATTTT. This translates into CASSQDLGWPQHF.